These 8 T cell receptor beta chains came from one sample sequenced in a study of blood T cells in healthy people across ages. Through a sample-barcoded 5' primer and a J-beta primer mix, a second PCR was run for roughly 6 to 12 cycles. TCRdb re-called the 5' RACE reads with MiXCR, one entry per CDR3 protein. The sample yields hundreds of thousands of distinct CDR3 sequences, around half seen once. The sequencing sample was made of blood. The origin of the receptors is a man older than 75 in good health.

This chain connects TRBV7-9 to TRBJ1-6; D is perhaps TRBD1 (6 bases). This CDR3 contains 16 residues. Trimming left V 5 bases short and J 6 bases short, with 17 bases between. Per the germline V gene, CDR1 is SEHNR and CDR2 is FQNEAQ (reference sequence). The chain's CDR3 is CASSNRQAGINSPLHF. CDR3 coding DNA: TGTGCCAGCAGCAATCGACAGGCCGGAATTAATTCACCCCTCCACTTT.

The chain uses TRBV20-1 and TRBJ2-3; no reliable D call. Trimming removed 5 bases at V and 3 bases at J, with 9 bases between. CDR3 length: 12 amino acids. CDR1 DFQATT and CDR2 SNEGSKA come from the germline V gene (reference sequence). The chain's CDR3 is CSAAPATDTQYF. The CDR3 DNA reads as TGCAGTGCTGCCCCGGCGACAGATACGCAGTATTTT.

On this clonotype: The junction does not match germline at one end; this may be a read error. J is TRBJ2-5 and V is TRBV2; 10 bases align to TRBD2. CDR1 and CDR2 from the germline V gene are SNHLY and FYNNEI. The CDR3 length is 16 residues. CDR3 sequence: CTSGRGGAGGQETQYF. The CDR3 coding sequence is TGTACCAGCGGGAGGGGTGGCGCGGGGGGACAAGAGACCCAGTACTTC.

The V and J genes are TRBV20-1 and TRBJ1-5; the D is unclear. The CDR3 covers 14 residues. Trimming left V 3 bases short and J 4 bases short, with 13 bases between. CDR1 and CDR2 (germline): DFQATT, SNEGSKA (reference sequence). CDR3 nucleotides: TGCAGTGCTAGTCGGACCAGCTTTAATCAGCCCCAGCATTTT. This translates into CSASRTSFNQPQHF.

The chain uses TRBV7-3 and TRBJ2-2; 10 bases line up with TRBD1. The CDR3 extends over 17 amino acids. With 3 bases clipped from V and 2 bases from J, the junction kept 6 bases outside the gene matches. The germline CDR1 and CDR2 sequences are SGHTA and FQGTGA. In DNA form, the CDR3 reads TGTGCCAGCAGCTTTACGACAGGGGGCTATAACACCGGGGAGCTGTTTTTT. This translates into CASSFTTGGYNTGELFF. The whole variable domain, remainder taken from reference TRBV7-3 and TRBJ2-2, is GAGVSQTPSNKVTEKGKYVELRCDPISGHTALYWYRQSLGQGPEFLIYFQGTGAADDSGLPNDRFFAVRPEGSVSTLKIQRTERGDSAVYLCASSFTTGGYNTGELFFGEGSRLTVL.

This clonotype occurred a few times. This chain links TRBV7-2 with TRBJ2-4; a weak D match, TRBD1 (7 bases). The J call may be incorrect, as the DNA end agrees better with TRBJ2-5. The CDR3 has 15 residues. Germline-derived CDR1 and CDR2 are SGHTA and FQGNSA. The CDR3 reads CASSLEGAFAETQYF. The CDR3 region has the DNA TGTGCCAGCAGCTTGGAGGGGGCGTTTGCGGAGACCCAGTACTTC.

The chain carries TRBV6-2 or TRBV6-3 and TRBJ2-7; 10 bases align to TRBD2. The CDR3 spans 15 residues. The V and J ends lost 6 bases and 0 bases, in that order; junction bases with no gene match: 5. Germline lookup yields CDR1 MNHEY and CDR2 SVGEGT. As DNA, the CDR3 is TGTGCCAGCAGGCCTAGCGGGGGACCCTCCTACGAGCAGTACTTC. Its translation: CASRPSGGPSYEQYF.

The CDR3 DNA reads as TGTGCCTGGACCCCCGGACAGGGCTACGAGCAGTACTTC. Translation gives CAWTPGQGYEQYF. The rearrangement uses TRBV30 and TRBJ2-5; 8 positions agree with TRBD1. The J call may be incorrect, as the DNA end agrees better with TRBJ2-7. Germline V gene lookup returns CDR1 GTSNPN and CDR2 SVGIG (reference sequence). This CDR3 contains 13 residues.